This entry concerns a single T cell receptor beta chain. The sample is drawn from a study of T cells in Graves' hyperthyroidism and ophthalmopathy. Study context: Staff took peripheral blood when the initial diagnosis was made, before any treatment began.

CDR3 size: 18 residues. V gave up 6 bases and J gave up 2 bases; unmatched junction bases: 13. The V gene's germline CDR1 is MNHEY and CDR2 SMNVEV (reference sequence). RNA transcripts provided the source from which TCR beta CDR3 regions were amplified. An initial round of RT-PCR targeting the TCR CDR3 relied on the HTBI primer set. TCRdb re-called the multiplex PCR reads with MiXCR, one entry per CDR3 protein. The sample has 600,000 to 650,000 distinct CDR3 sequences; 16% are singletons. Sequenced input: blood. V usage is TRBV27 and J usage is TRBJ2-3, with 11 bases that match TRBD2. This clonotype was obtained from a woman aged 25 to 45 with Graves' hyperthyroidism. The CDR3 loop is CASSPTGGLAVNTDTQYF. The CDR3 DNA reads as TGTGCCAGCAGCCCAACCGGGGGACTAGCGGTTAACACAGATACGCAGTATTTT.